The 30 T cell receptor beta chains listed next were all sequenced from one sample in a study of graft-versus-host responses after intestinal transplantation. Profiling relied on immunoSEQ multiplex PCR, and the TCRdb table lists in-frame clones only, not all of them. The sample includes 100,000 or so clones, 90% to 95% of them seen just once. Their specific antigens are unknown. The sample here was unstimulated CD4+ T cells sorted from spleen or lymph node cells, taken before intestinal transplant. Receptors originate from a human donor who received an intestinal transplant.

This clone appeared a single time. The CDR3 protein is CASRPDRGRTGELFF. CDR3 coding DNA: TGTGCCAGCAGACCGGACAGGGGACGCACCGGGGAGCTGTTTTTT. The rearrangement links TRBV11-2 to TRBJ2-2; TRBD1 matches 9 bases. The CDR3 sequence is 15 residues long. Germline values: CDR1 SGHAT, CDR2 FQNNGV. Trimming took 6 bases from V and 4 from J; bases not matched to a gene: 6.

This chain links TRBV5-1 with TRBJ2-7; D is perhaps TRBD1 (5 bases). The length of the CDR3 is 16 residues. Trimming removed 0 bases at V and 1 base at J, with 14 bases between. In germline, CDR1 is SGHRS, CDR2 YFSETQ. The CDR3 sequence: CASSLVYGARSYEQYF. CDR3 DNA: TGCGCCAGCAGCTTGGTTTATGGGGCAAGGTCCTACGAGCAGTACTTC.

The chain carries TRBV30 and TRBJ1-1; TRBD1 is a possible D gene (5 bases). CDR1 and CDR2 (germline): GTSNPN, SVGIG (reference sequence). V gave up 4 bases and J gave up 4 bases, with 16 bases separating them. The CDR3 loop spans 14 amino acids. The CDR3 region has the DNA TGTGCCTGGACAGGGCTTCCGCGGGGCACTGAAGCTTTCTTT. Encoded protein: CAWTGLPRGTEAFF. The whole variable domain, remainder taken from reference TRBV30 and TRBJ1-1, is SQTIHQWPATLVQPVGSPLSLECTVEGTSNPNLYWYRQAAGRGLQLLFYSVGIGQISSEVPQNLSASRPQDRQFILSSKKLLLSDSGFYLCAWTGLPRGTEAFFGQGTRLTVV.

The chain employs TRBV5-6 and TRBJ1-4; 11 bases fit TRBD1. The CDR3 is made up of 18 amino acids. Germline V gene sequence: CDR1 SGHDT, CDR2 YYEEEE. The V segment lost 4 bases and the J segment 3 bases; nucleotides outside the gene matches: 11. CDR3 nucleotide sequence: TGTGCCAGCAGCAGCATAGGGACAGGGGGTTCGTCTAATGAAAAACTGTTTTTT. It specifies CASSSIGTGGSSNEKLFF.

The chain combines TRBV7-2 with TRBJ2-1; D may be TRBD2 (6 bases). The germline V gene encodes CDR1 SGHTA and CDR2 FQGNSA. With 1 base removed from V and 10 bases from J, the gap between germline ends came to 8 bases. CDR3 length equals 12 residues. CDR3 sequence reads: CASSLELAEQFF. CDR3 DNA: TGTGCCAGCAGCTTAGAACTAGCCGAGCAGTTCTTC.

The chain combines TRBV5-1 with TRBJ1-1, with a tentative D call TRBD1 (5 bases). Trimming took 7 bases from V and 0 from J, leaving 16 bases between them. The CDR3 contains 15 residues. Germline V gene lookup returns CDR1 SGHRS and CDR2 YFSETQ. CDR3 sequence (DNA): TGCGCCAGCGCCAGGGATTCTCCCATGAACACTGAAGCTTTCTTT. Translated, it gives CASARDSPMNTEAFF.

The V call is TRBV9, the J call TRBJ2-5; 13 nucleotides agree with TRBD2. The J call could be wrong; TRBJ2-7 is a better fit for the DNA end. Germline CDR1 reads SGDLS; CDR2 reads YYNGEE. The CDR3 runs 14 residues. The CDR3 sequence: CASSGTSGSYEQYF. For the CDR3, the DNA is TGTGCCAGCAGCGGGACTAGCGGGAGTTACGAGCAGTACTTC.

V gene TRBV5-1 combines with J gene TRBJ2-2, with 13 bases that match TRBD2. The CDR3 has 16 amino acids. CDR1 is SGHRS and CDR2 is YFSETQ in the germline V gene. Trimming at V came to 1 base and at J to 6 bases, leaving 3 bases not matched to a gene. For the CDR3, the DNA is TGCGCCAGCAGCTTGCCACTAGCGGGAGGGCCCGGGGAGCTGTTTTTT. Translated: CASSLPLAGGPGELFF.

CDR3 sequence reads: CASSMPGVSSYEQYF. For the CDR3, the DNA is TGTGCCAGTAGTATGCCGGGGGTAAGCTCCTACGAGCAGTACTTC. The rearrangement uses TRBV19 and TRBJ2-7; D might be TRBD2 (6 bases). The CDR3 length is 15 residues. Trimming shortened V by 3 bases and J by 0 bases, and 12 bases separated the two germline ends. Per germline, CDR1 LNHDA and CDR2 SQIVND (reference sequence).

The rearrangement uses TRBV7-8 and TRBJ2-1; 9 bases fit TRBD1. CDR1 and CDR2 from the germline V gene are SGHVS and FQNEAQ. After removal of 4 bases from V and 7 bases from J, the junction contained 8 bases not matched to a gene. This CDR3 spans 15 amino acids. The DNA for the CDR3 is TGTGCCAGCAGCTGGAACAGGGGGCCAGAAAATGAGCAGTTCTTC. This codes for CASSWNRGPENEQFF.

The gene calls are TRBV7-9 and TRBJ2-1, with TRBD2 matching over 7 bases. The CDR3 extends over 15 amino acids. V dropped 1 base and J dropped 6; count of bases not matched to a gene: 6. Germline V gene lookup returns CDR1 SEHNR and CDR2 FQNEAQ (reference sequence). The DNA for the CDR3 is TGTGCCAGCAGCTTAGGCCGGGACTACCCCAATGAGCAGTTCTTC. Translating it yields CASSLGRDYPNEQFF.

This chain uses TRBV2 with TRBJ2-5; D is undetermined. This CDR3 has 14 amino acids. V was cut by 2 bases and J by 0 bases, with 7 bases left in between. CDR1 and CDR2 from the germline V gene are SNHLY and FYNNEI. CDR3 sequence reads: CASSELTNQETQYF. The CDR3 DNA reads TGTGCCAGCAGTGAATTGACAAACCAAGAGACCCAGTACTTC.

This chain uses TRBV9 with TRBJ2-5, with D hard to call. CDR1 is SGDLS and CDR2 is YYNGEE in the germline V gene. This CDR3 contains 15 residues. The V and J ends lost 4 bases and 4 bases respectively, with 17 bases between them. The CDR3 DNA reads TGTGCCAGCAGCTCAGCGCCGAATCCCGGAGAGACCCAGTACTTC. It codes for CASSSAPNPGETQYF.

The gene calls are TRBV7-2 and TRBJ2-1, with D maybe TRBD1 (6 bases). Trimming took off 1 base at V and 4 bases at J, with 14 bases between the two ends. The CDR3 totals 16 residues. Germline V gene lookup returns CDR1 SGHTA and CDR2 FQGNSA. CDR3 residues: CASSLESGRGYNEQFF. The CDR3 DNA reads TGTGCCAGCAGCTTAGAATCGGGCAGGGGATACAATGAGCAGTTCTTC.

This clone has just one count. The rearrangement links TRBV5-6 to TRBJ2-5, with D possibly matching TRBD2 (5 bases). In germline, CDR1 is SGHDT, CDR2 YYEEEE. Trimming shortened V by 1 base and J by 5 bases, and 9 bases separated the two germline ends. This CDR3 comprises 13 residues. The CDR3 protein is CASSLPSTETQYF. The CDR3, as DNA: TGTGCCAGCAGCTTGCCTAGCACGGAGACCCAGTACTTC.

A few counts support this clone. The J gene is TRBJ2-7, the V gene TRBV2; tentative D call: TRBD1 (6 bases). V dropped 5 bases and J dropped 5 bases, with 13 bases sitting between them. Germline CDR1 is SNHLY and CDR2 is FYNNEI. The CDR3 has 13 amino acids. The CDR3 sequence: CASSSQGLHEQYF. The CDR3 DNA is TGTGCCAGCAGTTCACAGGGATTGCACGAGCAGTACTTC.

The chain links TRBV11-1 to TRBJ1-6, with TRBD1 matching over 10 bases. Germline V gene lookup returns CDR1 SGHAT and CDR2 FQDESV (reference sequence). The CDR3 loop spans 14 amino acids. V lost 3 bases, J lost 10 bases, and 3 bases stayed unmatched. The CDR3 reads CASSLWDRGSPLHF. CDR3 nucleotide sequence: TGTGCCAGCAGCTTGTGGGACAGGGGATCACCCCTCCACTTT.

The J gene is TRBJ1-2, the V gene TRBV14; D is unresolved. The CDR3 runs to 14 residues. From germline, CDR1 is SGHDN and CDR2 FVKESK. Trimming removed 5 bases at V and 9 bases at J, with 19 bases between. The CDR3 sequence: CASSIENSIRSYTF. CDR3 sequence (DNA): TGTGCCAGCAGCATCGAAAACAGTATAAGGAGCTACACCTTC. Complete variable domain (other parts from reference TRBV14 and TRBJ1-2): EAGVTQFPSHSVIEKGQTVTLRCDPISGHDNLYWYRRVMGKEIKFLLHFVKESKQDESGMPNNRFLAERTGGTYSTLKVQPAELEDSGVYFCASSIENSIRSYTFGSGTRLTVV.

The table lists this clone with a count of one. This chain connects TRBV6-5 to TRBJ1-6, with TRBD1 matching over 8 bases. The CDR3 sequence is 15 residues long. The V and J ends lost 6 bases and 6 bases, in that order; junction bases with no gene match: 7. Germline loops: CDR1 MNHEY, CDR2 SVGAGI. CDR3 in DNA: TGTGCCAGCAGATCTCCGGGACAGGTTAATTCACCCCTCCACTTT. Amino acids: CASRSPGQVNSPLHF.

The V gene is TRBV7-3, the J gene TRBJ2-1; TRBD2 agrees at 15 bases. CDR1 is SGHTA and CDR2 is FQGTGA in the germline V gene. After removal of 3 bases from V and 0 bases from J, the junction contained 9 bases not matched to a gene. CDR3 size: 20 residues. This CDR3 reads CASSFLGLAGGRSSYNEQFF. The CDR3 DNA is TGTGCCAGCAGCTTTTTGGGACTAGCGGGGGGTCGGAGCTCCTACAATGAGCAGTTCTTC.

The chain recombines TRBV11-3 with TRBJ2-7, with 7 positions matching TRBD2. V lost 5 bases, J lost 1 base, and 5 bases stayed unmatched. The germline V gene has CDR1 SGHNT and CDR2 YENEEA. This CDR3 has 14 residues. The CDR3 DNA reads TGTGCCAGCAGCAAGGCTAGCGGATCCTACGAGCAGTACTTC. As protein: CASSKASGSYEQYF.

For this clone: A junction boundary mismatches the germline segment, possibly from a read error. The V and J genes are TRBV5-1 and TRBJ2-7; 8 nucleotides agree with TRBD2. Germline CDR1 is SGHRS and CDR2 is YFSETQ. The CDR3 is 16 amino acids. CDR3 in DNA: TGCGCCAGCAGCGGAGAACCGGGACTAGAGTCCTCCGAGCAGTACTTC. Translation gives CASSGEPGLESSEQYF.

This clone has only a few counts. The J gene is TRBJ1-1, the V gene TRBV6-1, with 7 bases matching TRBD1. The CDR3 length is 10 residues. The germline V gene has CDR1 MNHNS and CDR2 SASEGT. The V segment lost 8 bases and the J segment 9 bases; nucleotides outside the gene matches: 3. CDR3 nucleotide sequence: TGTGCCAGCCAGGGACAGCAAGCTTTCTTT. Translating it yields CASQGQQAFF.

The chain combines TRBV5-1 with TRBJ2-5; 8 bases are a match to TRBD2. The V segment lost 0 bases and the J segment 0 bases; nucleotides outside the gene matches: 10. CDR3 length equals 18 residues. CDR1 is SGHRS and CDR2 is YFSETQ in the germline V gene. In DNA, the CDR3 is TGCGCCAGCAGCTTGGGACCAGCGGGGGCTACGTACCAAGAGACCCAGTACTTC. This encodes CASSLGPAGATYQETQYF.

This clone was counted a few times. The chain carries TRBV4-3 and TRBJ2-6; D is undetermined. The CDR3 is made up of 16 amino acids. Germline V gene sequence: CDR1 LGHNA, CDR2 YSLEER. The V end lost 1 base, the J end lost 0 bases, and 7 bases lay between the germline ends. In nucleotides, the CDR3 is TGCGCCAGCAGCCAAGCGACTCGCTCTGGGGCCAACGTCCTGACTTTC. Amino acids: CASSQATRSGANVLTF.

The V and J genes are TRBV7-2 and TRBJ2-7, with D unresolved. The germline CDR1 and CDR2 sequences are SGHTA and FQGNSA. The ends were cut back, 3 bases at V and 3 bases at J, with 21 bases in the middle. CDR3 length: 17 amino acids. The CDR3 DNA reads as TGTGCCAGCAGCTTGGTTCCGGTCCGGCAGGTCGTCTACGAGCAGTACTTC. Translation gives CASSLVPVRQVVYEQYF.

The chain recombines TRBV6-1 with TRBJ2-5; D perhaps matches TRBD2 (6 bases). The germline gives CDR1 MNHNS, CDR2 SASEGT. V was shortened by 3 bases and J by 5 bases, with 13 bases between the two germline ends. The CDR3 sequence is 14 residues long. The DNA of the CDR3 is TGTGCCAGCAGTGAGCGGGCCCGGGGGGAGACCCAGTACTTC. This encodes CASSERARGETQYF.

The chain combines TRBV7-6 with TRBJ1-6, with TRBD1 matching over 9 bases. There are 16 residues in the CDR3. J was trimmed by 5 bases and V by 5 bases; bases with no gene match: 7. The V gene's germline CDR1 is SGHVS and CDR2 FNYEAQ. CDR3 sequence: CASSPGTGSHNSPLHF. CDR3 bases: TGTGCCAGCAGCCCTGGGACAGGGTCCCATAATTCACCCCTCCACTTT.

The rearrangement uses TRBV5-4 and TRBJ2-5; 8 bases match TRBD2. This CDR3 spans 19 amino acids. Germline V CDR1 and CDR2: SGHNT, YYREEE (reference sequence). V shed 0 bases, J shed 5 bases, and the junction held 18 bases outside the gene matches. The CDR3 spells CASSLGSRTGGGGRETQYF. DNA for the CDR3: TGTGCCAGCAGCTTGGGGTCGCGTACGGGAGGGGGGGGCCGGGAGACCCAGTACTTC.

The chain employs TRBV7-2 and TRBJ1-5; TRBD1 agrees at 8 bases. V dropped 5 bases and J dropped 6; count of bases not matched to a gene: 9. The germline gives CDR1 SGHTA, CDR2 FQGNSA. There are 15 residues in the CDR3. CDR3 residues: CASSTGQGAGQPQHF. DNA of the CDR3: TGTGCCAGCAGCACCGGGCAGGGGGCGGGTCAGCCCCAGCATTTT. The full variable domain, with the rest looked up from reference TRBV7-2 and TRBJ1-5, is GAGVSQSPSNKVTEKGKDVELRCDPISGHTALYWYRQSLGQGLEFLIYFQGNSAPDKSGLPSDRFSAERTGGSVSTLTIQRTQQEDSAVYLCASSTGQGAGQPQHFGDGTRLSIL.